These 12 T cell receptor beta chains share one sample of origin, sequenced in a study of PD-L1 blockade in urothelial cancer. Some clones are missing from TCRdb's copy, which holds only in-frame ones; the method was immunoSEQ multiplex PCR. The sample lists tens of thousands of clones; around 76% were seen once. The sample here was PBMCs, taken around atezolizumab (anti-PD-L1) treatment. The receptors were gathered from a man between 65 and 80 years old with urothelial cancer.

V is TRBV29-1 and J is TRBJ1-2; TRBD1 matches 8 bases. CDR1 is SQVTM and CDR2 is ANQGSEA in the germline V gene. V lost 5 bases and J lost 4; bases outside the gene matches: 3. CDR3 size: 12 residues. The CDR3: CSVTGGSYGYTF. In DNA form, the CDR3 reads TGCAGCGTTACAGGGGGTAGCTATGGCTACACCTTC.

CDR3 residues: CSVADSTYEQYF. DNA of the CDR3: TGCAGCGTTGCCGACAGCACCTACGAGCAGTACTTC. This chain joins TRBV29-1 and TRBJ2-7, with D possibly TRBD1 on 5 matching bases. CDR1 and CDR2 (germline): SQVTM, ANQGSEA. Trimming stripped 4 bases from V and 2 bases from J, with 9 bases between. The CDR3 sequence is 12 residues long.

The chain combines TRBV9 with TRBJ2-5, with 9 nucleotides matching TRBD2. Unmatched junction bases numbered 8, after V lost 0 bases and J lost 5 bases. The CDR3 runs 16 residues. Germline assignment: CDR1 SGDLS and CDR2 YYNGEE. CDR3 coding DNA: TGTGCCAGCAGCGTAGGCGGCGGGAGGGCCGGGGAGACCCAGTACTTC. This translates into CASSVGGGRAGETQYF.

This clone has a single count. The genes are TRBV10-2 and TRBJ1-1; D is ambiguous. The germline V gene encodes CDR1 WSHSY and CDR2 SAAADI. V lost 3 bases and J lost 2, with 10 bases in between. The CDR3 consists of 14 residues. Here the CDR3 DNA reads TGCGCCAGCAGTGACAGGCAGAGTAACACTGAAGCTTTCTTT. Residues: CASSDRQSNTEAFF.

The V gene is TRBV5-1, the J gene TRBJ2-5, with D maybe TRBD1 (6 bases). Trimming took 5 bases from V and 1 from J, leaving 9 bases between them. Germline CDR1 reads SGHRS; CDR2 reads YFSETQ. The CDR3 spans 13 residues. The CDR3 sequence is CASSTGPQETQYF. The CDR3 DNA follows: TGCGCCAGCAGTACAGGGCCCCAAGAGACCCAGTACTTC.

This sequence joins TRBV19 and TRBJ2-1, with 8 positions matching TRBD1. Germline V gene sequence: CDR1 LNHDA, CDR2 SQIVND (reference sequence). The V and J ends lost 3 bases and 9 bases, in that order; junction bases with no gene match: 13. This CDR3 has 16 residues. CDR3 sequence reads: CASSIAGQGVGIEQFF. DNA for the CDR3: TGTGCCAGTAGTATTGCCGGACAGGGAGTAGGTATTGAGCAGTTCTTC.

The chain couples TRBV21-1 to TRBJ2-1; the table's D call of TRBD2 was not tested on the DNA. TRBV21-1 is designated a pseudogene. CDR3 size: 17 residues. CDR3 coding DNA: TGTGCCAGCAGCAAAGGGGGAAGCGGGGGGCAGTACAATGAGCAGTTCTTC. Residues: CASSKGGSGGQYNEQFF.

The chain employs TRBV18 and TRBJ1-4; unclear D gene. This CDR3 is 11 amino acids long. V lost 8 bases and J lost 6, with 7 bases in between. Germline V lookup: CDR1 KGHSH, CDR2 LQKENI. The CDR3 loop reads CASQRDEKLFF. CDR3 in DNA: TGTGCCAGCCAGCGGGATGAAAAACTGTTTTTT. The complete variable domain, with remaining parts taken from reference TRBV18 and TRBJ1-4, reads NAGVMQNPRHLVRRRGQEARLRCSPMKGHSHVYWYRQLPEEGLKFMVYLQKENIIDESGMPKERFSAEFPKEGPSILRIQQVVRGDSAAYFCASQRDEKLFFGSGTQLSVL.

The chain has TRBV6-5 and TRBJ1-1; TRBD1 matches 8 bases. Germline V CDR1 and CDR2: MNHEY, SVGAGI. The CDR3 is 16 residues long. Losses at the gene ends were 4 bases for V and 6 bases for J; bases not matched to a gene: 13. The DNA for the CDR3 is TGTGCCAGCAGTTTCATGGACAGGGCCCTGGCGGCTGAAGCTTTCTTT. It encodes CASSFMDRALAAEAFF.

This clone appeared a few times. The DNA for the CDR3 is TGTGCCAGCAGCACACAGGGGGCGCCCGGAGGGATGAACACTGAAGCTTTCTTT. Residues: CASSTQGAPGGMNTEAFF. The chain couples TRBV11-2 to TRBJ1-1; 9 bases align to TRBD1. Germline V gene data show CDR1 as SGHAT and CDR2 as FQNNGV. The CDR3 totals 18 residues. With V trimmed by 5 bases and J by 0 bases, 13 bases remained unmatched.

The chain employs TRBV6-6 and TRBJ1-2; no definite D call. CDR3 length: 14 residues. Trimming shortened V by 0 bases and J by 4 bases, and 9 bases separated the two germline ends. CDR1 is MNHNY, CDR2 SVGAGI, per germline (reference sequence). The CDR3 DNA follows: TGTGCCAGCAGTTACTCGACACAACCCTATGGCTACACCTTC. Its protein is CASSYSTQPYGYTF.

This chain links TRBV7-8 with TRBJ2-7, with 9 bases matching TRBD2. The CDR3 totals 13 residues. The V gene end was trimmed by 4 bases and the J gene end by 3 bases; junction bases not matched to a gene: 1. Looked up from germline, CDR1 is SGHVS and CDR2 is FQNEAQ. The CDR3 reads CASSSTSGYEQYF. Here the CDR3 DNA reads TGTGCCAGCAGCTCGACTAGCGGCTACGAGCAGTACTTC.